Reported below is one T cell receptor (beta chain). The V gene lost 3 bases and the J gene lost 4 bases, with 7 bases spanning the gap. The CDR3 has 11 amino acids. Looked up from germline, CDR1 is DFQATT and CDR2 is SNEGSKA (reference sequence). TCRdb processed the 5' RACE reads anew with MiXCR; each CDR3 protein has one entry. The profile shows approximately 52,000 distinct CDR3 sequences, 8% to 10% of them singletons. The data belong to a study of early T cells in non-severe SARS-CoV-2 infection. J is TRBJ2-7 and V is TRBV20-1, with unresolved D. Sequencing was done on a sample of whole blood. This sequence originates from an adult who was a healthcare worker with PCR-confirmed SARS-CoV-2 infection or an uninfected control (not recorded which). For the CDR3, the DNA is TGCAGTGCTAGTTTCGCTTACGAGCAGTACTTC. Its protein product is CSASFAYEQYF.